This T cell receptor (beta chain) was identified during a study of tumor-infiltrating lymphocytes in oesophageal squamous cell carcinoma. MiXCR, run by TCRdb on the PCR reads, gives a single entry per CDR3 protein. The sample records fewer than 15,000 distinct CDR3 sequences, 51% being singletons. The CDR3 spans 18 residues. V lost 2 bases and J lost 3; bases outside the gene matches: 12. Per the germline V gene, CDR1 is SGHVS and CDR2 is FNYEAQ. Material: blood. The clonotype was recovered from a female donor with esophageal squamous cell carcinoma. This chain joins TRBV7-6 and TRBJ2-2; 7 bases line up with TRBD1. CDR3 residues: CASSLMRGDRAHTGELFF. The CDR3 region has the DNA TGTGCCAGCAGCTTAATGCGCGGAGACAGGGCCCACACCGGGGAGCTGTTTTTT.